What follows is one T cell receptor beta chain and its context. This clone was seen just once. No cognate antigen has been identified for it. No base qualities exist here, and no much larger clone lies one base off it. This record comes from a study of blood T cell repertoires in COVID-19 (TCRdb year 2020). Concerning the study at large: Collaborator samples came from the United States, Italy and Spain and covered acute and convalescent phases of COVID-19. The prospective study material was composed of cDNA or gDNA derived from T cells, B-cell-depleted T cells, or PBMCs. The dataset comprised deeply sampled blood TCRbeta repertoires from subjects exposed to, actively infected with, or recovered from COVID-19. A freely available public database, intended as a resource for researchers studying the immune response to SARS-CoV-2, is where the repertoires were released. Samples came from the ongoing ImmuneRACE study (first 160 participants) plus 1,254 subjects from 6 global collaborators. Nearly every sample came with metadata listing a de-identified subject ID, COVID-19 status, age in years and sex. HLA class I and class II types, where available, came from metadata supplied by the sample provider rather than from assay-based typing. Overall results and qualifications from the work: The quantity of clinical and demographic metadata differed by source and by participant and was supplied without curation.

The immunoSEQ Assay, a bias-controlled multiplex PCR, was used to amplify TCRbeta CDR3 regions from genomic DNA. The authors' analysis ran thus. The number of nucleated cells in each sample was estimated by amplification of reference gene primers within the assay. To quantify the absolute abundance of each unique TCRbeta CDR3 rearrangement, sequence reads were collapsed and filtered. Productive Simpson clonality was computed per sample as the square root of Simpson's diversity index over productive rearrangements. TCRdb stores this immuneACCESS table with in-frame sequences only. Part of the clones is absent; in the studies checked, under half of the shortfall reflects unresolved V genes, and no reason is known for the rest. From that table come the V and J calls and clone size; the DNA was used to work out D and trimming. This sample gives a few hundred thousand clones in total; approximately 90% of them show up just once. The top ten clones comprise roughly 0.8% of the sample.

The collaborating institutions used their own protocols to collect whole blood in K2EDTA tubes. Collaborator samples were shipped for TCRbeta analysis as frozen whole blood, isolated PBMCs, or DNA extracted from either sample type. This TCR derives from a man aged 30-40 years with acute or convalescent COVID-19. The material sequenced was peripheral blood.

The DNA is TGTGCCAGCACCTTAAGTACCGGGACAGGGTACTACGAGCAGTACTTC. Translated, it gives CASTLSTGTGYYEQYF. Recombination linked TRBV28 to TRBJ2-7; TRBD1 agrees with 9 junctional bases. There are 16 amino acids in the CDR3, from cysteine to phenylalanine inclusive. CDR3 DNA only is kept here, 48 bases in frame from base 1. From a lookup of the germline V gene, CDR1 and CDR2 are MDHEN and SYDVKM. V lost 7 bases and J lost 3 bases, and the count of bases not matched to a germline gene is 13.